This TCR beta chain was captured by sequencing in a study of regulatory T cells in long-lasting Graves disease. In the study overall: By definition, persistent Graves' disease involved antithyroid drugs for over 5 years alongside positive TSH receptor antibodies.

The time point: persistent/refractory GD, antithyroid drugs over 5 years with positive TRAb. TCR sequences were obtained from RNA taken from PBMCs. Xi'an, China, was home to the endocrinology department that provided patients. V lost 2 bases and J lost 2, with 12 bases in between. From germline, CDR1 is SGHTA and CDR2 FQGNSA. The CDR3 extends over 15 amino acids. This clonotype was recorded many times. Antigen unknown. Findings and limits, study-wide: Favored usage of TRBV28, TRBJ1-2 and TRBJ2-5 was recorded in persistent disease. Persistent cases of Graves' showed reduced TCR diversity relative to newly diagnosed patients.

In building TCR beta libraries, iRepertoire HTBI primers were used together with Arm-PCR of CDR3 regions. TCRdb re-called the multiplex PCR reads with MiXCR, one entry per CDR3 protein. Among about 460,000 distinct CDR3 sequences listed, approximately 23% were seen once. The V call is TRBV7-2, the J call TRBJ2-5, with a weak D call TRBD1 (6 bases). This TCR was sampled from a female donor with Graves disease. The sample was peripheral blood mononuclear cells (PBMCs), taken when the disease was refractory, from a patient treated with antithyroid drugs. CDR3 amino acids: CASSLSPGQQETQYF. In nucleotides, the CDR3 is TGTGCCAGCAGCTTATCGCCCGGACAGCAAGAGACCCAGTACTTC.